One sample yielded the 13 T cell receptor beta chains listed below, sequenced in a study of cytomegalovirus exposure and HLA in healthy donors. This PCR relied on a set of 60 Vbeta primers and 13 Jbeta primers. Profiling relied on immunoSEQ multiplex PCR, and the TCRdb table lists in-frame clones only, not all of them. In all, the sample yields some 76,000 clones. The sample consisted of PBMCs. Receptor source: a man aged 35-49 years in good health and CMV-seronegative.

V is TRBV10-3 and J is TRBJ1-2; the match to TRBD1 covers 8 bases. The CDR3 covers 14 residues. V lost 5 bases, J lost 3 bases, and 5 bases stayed unmatched. In germline, CDR1 is ENHRY, CDR2 SYGVKD. Here the CDR3 reads CAISRQGADYGYTF. For the CDR3, the DNA is TGTGCCATCAGTCGGCAGGGGGCCGACTATGGCTACACCTTC.

The chain has TRBV28 and TRBJ1-5; D is unclear. This CDR3 has 14 amino acids. V was cut by 5 bases and J by 5 bases, with 13 bases left in between. Germline V lookup: CDR1 MDHEN, CDR2 SYDVKM. The DNA for the CDR3 is TGTGCCAGCAGTCCCCACATGTCCCATCAGCCCCAGCATTTT. Amino acids: CASSPHMSHQPQHF. The full variable domain, rest sourced from reference TRBV28 and TRBJ1-5, is DVKVTQSSRYLVKRTGEKVFLECVQDMDHENMFWYRQDPGLGLRLIYFSYDVKMKEKGDIPEGYSVSREKKERFSLILESASTNQTSMYLCASSPHMSHQPQHFGDGTRLSIL.

The chain recombines TRBV7-9 with TRBJ2-7, with a weak D call TRBD2 (6 bases). The germline V gene has CDR1 SEHNR and CDR2 FQNEAQ (reference sequence). The V gene lost 6 bases and the J gene lost 7 bases, with 19 bases spanning the gap. The CDR3 has 14 amino acids. CDR3 residues: CASSTSWGPPEQYF. CDR3 in DNA: TGTGCCAGCAGTACTAGCTGGGGCCCTCCAGAGCAGTACTTC.

The chain uses TRBV4-3 and TRBJ2-4; a possible D gene is TRBD2 (7 bases). This CDR3 is 17 amino acids long. The germline CDR1 and CDR2 sequences are LGHNA and YSLEER. Trimming shortened V by 0 bases and J by 11 bases, and 23 bases separated the two germline ends. CDR3 in DNA: TGCGCCAGCAGCCAAGATAAATGGGGGCTAGCGGCAATGGTTCAGTACTTC. It translates to CASSQDKWGLAAMVQYF.

This chain uses TRBV29-1 with TRBJ1-1; 12 nucleotides line up with TRBD1. The V gene end was trimmed by 6 bases and the J gene end by 6 bases; junction bases not matched to a gene: 8. The CDR3 spans 14 residues. Per germline, CDR1 SQVTM and CDR2 ANQGSEA. CDR3 amino acids: CSVKAGTGGSEAFF. Written as DNA, the CDR3 is TGCAGCGTAAAAGCCGGGACAGGGGGCTCTGAAGCTTTCTTT.

V and J are TRBV6-4 and TRBJ2-3, with D perhaps TRBD2 (5 bases). CDR1 MRHNA and CDR2 SNTAGT come from the germline V gene. The length of the CDR3 is 15 residues. With 6 bases removed from V and 6 bases from J, the gap between germline ends came to 19 bases. In DNA form, the CDR3 reads TGTGCCAGCAGCGGCGGACTCTCTACCTCGGATACGCAGTATTTT. Translating gives CASSGGLSTSDTQYF.

V and J are TRBV6-5 and TRBJ1-5; 7 nucleotides match TRBD1. CDR1 is MNHEY and CDR2 is SVGAGI in the germline V gene. V shed 6 bases, J shed 4 bases, and the junction held 6 bases outside the gene matches. CDR3 length: 14 residues. The CDR3 here is CASRANRGNQPQHF. The CDR3 DNA sequence: TGTGCCAGCAGGGCTAACAGGGGTAATCAGCCCCAGCATTTT.

The chain carries TRBV10-3 and TRBJ2-2, with 8 nucleotides matching TRBD1. Looked up from germline, CDR1 is ENHRY and CDR2 is SYGVKD. V shed 9 bases, J shed 7 bases, and the junction held 7 bases outside the gene matches. There are 13 residues in the CDR3. DNA for the CDR3: TGTGCCATAGGGACAGGACGGAGCGGGGAGCTGTTTTTT. This sequence encodes CAIGTGRSGELFF.

V usage is TRBV7-8 and J usage is TRBJ1-1, with D perhaps matching TRBD1 (5 bases). The germline V and J ends were trimmed by 0 bases and 4 bases, with 9 bases remaining between them. Germline CDR1 and CDR2: SGHVS and FQNEAQ. This CDR3 comprises 14 residues. CDR3 residues: CASSLARGGTEAFF. The CDR3 DNA reads TGTGCCAGCAGCTTAGCGAGGGGAGGCACTGAAGCTTTCTTT.

This chain connects TRBV27 to TRBJ2-3, with TRBD2 identical over 8 bases. The CDR3 loop spans 15 amino acids. Germline loops: CDR1 MNHEY, CDR2 SMNVEV (reference sequence). V lost 5 bases, J lost 5 bases, and 9 bases stayed unmatched. The CDR3 DNA reads as TGTGCCAGCAGTCGCATAGCGGGAAATATAGATACGCAGTATTTT. Its translation is CASSRIAGNIDTQYF.

J is TRBJ2-2 and V is TRBV4-3; D not certain. This CDR3 is built from 15 residues. CDR1 is LGHNA, CDR2 YSLEER, per germline. V gave up 1 base and J gave up 3 bases, with 9 bases separating them. The CDR3 nucleotides are TGCGCCAGCAGCCAAGTGACCCGGGACACCGGGGAGCTGTTTTTT. It encodes CASSQVTRDTGELFF.

The rearrangement uses TRBV7-9 and TRBJ1-6; tentatively, D is TRBD1 (6 bases). The CDR3 is 15 amino acids. Looked up from germline, CDR1 is SEHNR and CDR2 is FQNEAQ (reference sequence). Between the trimmed V and J ends, which lost 1 base and 7 bases, there was a span of 11 bases. The DNA for the CDR3 is TGTGCCAGCAGCTTAGTTCAGGGGCAAAATTCACCCCTCCACTTT. Its protein is CASSLVQGQNSPLHF.

The chain recombines TRBV30 with TRBJ2-6; the match to TRBD2 covers 9 bases. The CDR3 has 17 amino acids. Unmatched junction bases numbered 12, after V lost 4 bases and J lost 5 bases. Per the germline V gene, CDR1 is GTSNPN and CDR2 is SVGIG (reference sequence). The CDR3 region has the DNA TGTGCCTGGAAGCAGCGGGGGGACCCCTTTCGGGCCAACGTCCTGACTTTC. Translation: CAWKQRGDPFRANVLTF.